The clone carrying this T cell receptor (beta chain) was counted a few times. Antigen: not known. This sample was taken from a study of naive and memory T cell subsets. Germline-derived CDR1 and CDR2 are MDHEN and SYDVKM. This CDR3 region has 15 residues. With 4 bases removed from V and 2 bases from J, the gap between germline ends came to 14 bases. General study findings and limits: Gini index rose across naive, CM, EM and EMRA in CD4 and CD8. Clonotypes are single alpha or beta chains, not paired receptors. Naive repertoires, especially CD8, held a few larger clonotypes, possibly memory cells re-expressing CD45RA.

After the first PCR, alpha and beta chain libraries were processed separately. Four subsets defined by CD45RA and CD27 were sorted after CD3, CD4, CD8 and live/dead staining. The beta constant-region primer was an equimolar mix of two oligonucleotides covering TRBC1 and TRBC2. The ligated cDNA underwent four PCR rounds using SP2 and nested alpha and beta constant-region primers. TCRdb analysed the UMI-ligation and nested PCR reads with MiXCR anew, one entry per CDR3 protein. The table lists over 110,000 distinct CDR3 sequences, approximately 21% of them singletons. Sequences were obtained from naive CD8+ T cells from blood. This chain links TRBV28 with TRBJ1-2; the D is unclear. This receptor was identified in a human donor in good health. The CDR3 reads CASSSLDRSNYGYTF. The DNA for the CDR3 is TGTGCCAGCAGTTCCCTGGACCGCTCCAACTATGGCTACACCTTC.